These T cell receptor beta chains were read from a single sample in a study of T cells in Graves' hyperthyroidism and ophthalmopathy. Each CDR3 protein gets one entry after TCRdb re-called the multiplex PCR reads with MiXCR. The sample contains 450,000 to 700,000 distinct CDR3 sequences, 40% to 55% of which appear only once. Material for sequencing was peripheral blood or thyroid tissue (not recorded which). The receptors originated from a woman aged 18-30 years with Graves' hyperthyroidism. The CDR3 runs from the conserved cysteine through the conserved F or W. The D gene is left open where the match is weak. The size entry is marked missing in some rows and otherwise reads once, few, many or a size class.

cdr3_aa cdr3_nt v_call d_call j_call clone_size
CSLGAGEPQHF TGCAGCTTAGGTGCTGGGGAGCCCCAGCATTTT TRBV29-1 NA TRBJ1-5 NA
CAIREGSNTEAFF TGTGCCATCAGAGAGGGGTCGAACACTGAAGCTTTCTTT TRBV10-3 NA TRBJ1-1 many
CSVTGPGLAREQYF TGCAGCGTAACAGGACCCGGACTAGCTCGCGAGCAGTACTTC TRBV29-1 TRBD2 TRBJ2-7 few
CAFSSPRGQGGQPQHF TGTGCCTTCAGTTCACCAAGGGGACAGGGGGGGCAGCCCCAGCATTTT TRBV10-3 TRBD1 TRBJ1-5 NA
CASSNTGGGGVEYF TGTGCCAGCAGCAATACAGGGGGGGGCGGTGTAGAGTACTTC TRBV6-5 NA TRBJ2-5 once
CSARDRFRQPQHF TGCAGTGCCCGGGACAGGTTTAGGCAGCCCCAGCATTTT TRBV20-1 TRBD1 TRBJ1-5 once
CASNPGGYGYTF TGTGCCAGCAACCCCGGAGGGTATGGCTACACCTTC TRBV2 NA TRBJ1-2 many
CASSQLGSDTGNTIYF TGTGCCAGCAGCCAACTGGGATCCGACACCGGAAACACCATATATTTT TRBV4-2 NA TRBJ1-3 NA
CASSLGMREQYF TGCGCCAGCAGCTTGGGCATGCGGGAGCAGTACTTC TRBV5-1 NA TRBJ2-7 many
CASSTRTATSEKLFF TGTGCCAGCAGCACGCGGACAGCCACTAGTGAAAAACTGTTTTTT TRBV7-9 NA TRBJ1-4 NA
CASSYSERGGYTF TGTGCCAGCAGTTACTCGGAGAGGGGAGGCTACACCTTC TRBV6-2/TRBV6-3 NA TRBJ1-2 many
CASSALGPRRTDTQYF TGTGCCAGCAGTGCCCTAGGGCCCCGACGCACAGATACGCAGTATTTT TRBV25-1 NA TRBJ2-3 many
CASSLLQGTYEQYF TGTGCCAGCAGCTTACTACAGGGTACTTACGAGCAGTACTTC TRBV5-1 NA TRBJ2-7 many